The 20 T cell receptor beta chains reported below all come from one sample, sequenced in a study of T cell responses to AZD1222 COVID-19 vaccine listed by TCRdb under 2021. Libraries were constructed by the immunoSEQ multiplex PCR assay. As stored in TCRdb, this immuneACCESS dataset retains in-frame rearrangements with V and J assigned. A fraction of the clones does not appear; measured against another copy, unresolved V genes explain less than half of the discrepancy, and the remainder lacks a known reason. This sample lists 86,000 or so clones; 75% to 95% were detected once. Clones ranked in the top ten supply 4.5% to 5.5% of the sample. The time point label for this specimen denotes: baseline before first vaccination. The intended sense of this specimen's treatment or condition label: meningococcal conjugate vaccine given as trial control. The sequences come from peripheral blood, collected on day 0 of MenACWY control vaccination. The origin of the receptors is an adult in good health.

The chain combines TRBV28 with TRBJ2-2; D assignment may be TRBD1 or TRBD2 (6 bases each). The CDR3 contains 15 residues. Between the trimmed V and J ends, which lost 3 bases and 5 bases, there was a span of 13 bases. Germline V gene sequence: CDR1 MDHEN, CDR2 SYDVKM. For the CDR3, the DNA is TGTGCCAGCAGTTTCCCGGGGGCGGGGACCGGGGAGCTGTTTTTT. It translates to CASSFPGAGTGELFF.

CDR3 sequence reads: CASSSPKGLSVMNTEAFF. The CDR3 DNA reads TGTGCCAGCAGCTCTCCTAAGGGTTTGAGTGTCATGAACACTGAAGCTTTCTTT. The J gene is TRBJ1-1, the V gene TRBV7-9; D ambiguous. The V end was cut by 4 bases, the J end by 0 bases, with 21 bases between. Germline V gives CDR1 SEHNR, CDR2 FQNEAQ (reference sequence). CDR3 length: 18 amino acids.

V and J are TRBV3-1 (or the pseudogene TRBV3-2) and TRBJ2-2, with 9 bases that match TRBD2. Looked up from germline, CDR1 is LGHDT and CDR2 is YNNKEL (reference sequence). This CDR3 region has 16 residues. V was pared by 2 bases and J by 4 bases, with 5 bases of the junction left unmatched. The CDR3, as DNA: TGTGCCAGCAGCCAATTCGCGCGGGAGGGCACCGGGGAGCTGTTTTTT. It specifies CASSQFAREGTGELFF.

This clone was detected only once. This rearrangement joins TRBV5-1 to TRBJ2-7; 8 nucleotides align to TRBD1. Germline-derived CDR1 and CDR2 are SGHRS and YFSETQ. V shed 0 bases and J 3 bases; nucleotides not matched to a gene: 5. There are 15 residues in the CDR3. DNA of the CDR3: TGCGCCAGCAGCTTGGCCTTAGGACAGGGCTACGAGCAGTACTTC. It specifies CASSLALGQGYEQYF.

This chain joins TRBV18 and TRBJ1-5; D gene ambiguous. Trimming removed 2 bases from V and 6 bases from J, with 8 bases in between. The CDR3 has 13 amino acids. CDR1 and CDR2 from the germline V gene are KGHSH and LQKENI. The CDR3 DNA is TGTGCCAGCTCACCAGGGCAGCTTCAGCCCCAGCATTTT. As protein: CASSPGQLQPQHF.

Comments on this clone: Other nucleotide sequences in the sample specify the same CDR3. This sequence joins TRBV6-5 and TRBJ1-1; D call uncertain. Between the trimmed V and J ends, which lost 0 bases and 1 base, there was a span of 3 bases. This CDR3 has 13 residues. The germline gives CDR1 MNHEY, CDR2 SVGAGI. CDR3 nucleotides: TGTGCCAGCAGTTACTCGAAGAACACTGAAGCTTTCTTT. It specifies CASSYSKNTEAFF.

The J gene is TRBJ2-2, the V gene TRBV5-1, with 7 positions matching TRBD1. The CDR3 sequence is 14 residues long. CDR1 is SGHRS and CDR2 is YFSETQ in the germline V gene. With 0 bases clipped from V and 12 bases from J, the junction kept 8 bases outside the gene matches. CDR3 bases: TGCGCCAGCAGCTTGGCCGAGACAGGGAAGAAGCTGTTTTTT. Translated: CASSLAETGKKLFF.

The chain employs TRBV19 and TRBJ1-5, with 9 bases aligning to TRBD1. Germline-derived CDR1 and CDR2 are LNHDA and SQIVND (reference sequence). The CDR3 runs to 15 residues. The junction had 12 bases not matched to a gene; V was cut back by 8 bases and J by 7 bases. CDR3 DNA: TGTGCCAGTTCTCCTAGTTGGACAGGGGTCCAGCCCCAGCATTTT. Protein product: CASSPSWTGVQPQHF.

Written as DNA, the CDR3 is TGTGCCAGTAGTCGTACGGCCTCGTCTTCACCCCTCCACTTT. It yields the protein CASSRTASSSPLHF. The chain links TRBV19 to TRBJ1-6, with D unclear. The CDR3 contains 14 residues. With 5 bases removed from V and 9 bases from J, the gap between germline ends came to 14 bases. Germline V lookup: CDR1 LNHDA, CDR2 SQIVND (reference sequence).

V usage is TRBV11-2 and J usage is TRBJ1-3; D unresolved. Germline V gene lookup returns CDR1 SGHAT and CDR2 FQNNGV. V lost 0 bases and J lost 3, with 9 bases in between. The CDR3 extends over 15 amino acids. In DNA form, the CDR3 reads TGTGCCAGCAGCTTAGATCATGGGTTTGGAAACACCATATATTTT. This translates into CASSLDHGFGNTIYF.

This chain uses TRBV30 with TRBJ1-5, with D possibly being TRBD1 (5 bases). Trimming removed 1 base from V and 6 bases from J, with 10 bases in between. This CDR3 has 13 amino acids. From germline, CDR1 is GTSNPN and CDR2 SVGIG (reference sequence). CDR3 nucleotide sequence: TGTGCCTGGAGTGGAGGGGTAAGTCAGCCCCAGCATTTT. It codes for CAWSGGVSQPQHF.

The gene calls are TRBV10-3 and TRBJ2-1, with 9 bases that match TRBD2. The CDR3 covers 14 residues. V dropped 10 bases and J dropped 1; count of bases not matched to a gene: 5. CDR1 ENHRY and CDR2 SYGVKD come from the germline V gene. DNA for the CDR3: TGTGCCACACGTAGCGGGAGTTCCTACAATGAGCAGTTCTTC. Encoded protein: CATRSGSSYNEQFF.

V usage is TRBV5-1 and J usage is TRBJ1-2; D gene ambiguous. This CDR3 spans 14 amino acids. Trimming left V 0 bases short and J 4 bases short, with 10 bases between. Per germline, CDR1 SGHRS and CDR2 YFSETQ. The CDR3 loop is CASSLVSELYGYTF. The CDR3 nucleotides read TGCGCCAGCAGCTTGGTTTCAGAACTCTATGGCTACACCTTC.

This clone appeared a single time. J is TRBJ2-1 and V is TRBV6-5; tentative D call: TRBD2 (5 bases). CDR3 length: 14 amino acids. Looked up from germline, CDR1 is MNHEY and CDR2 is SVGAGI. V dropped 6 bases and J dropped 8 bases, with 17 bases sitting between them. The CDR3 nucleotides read TGTGCCAGCAGCCATGGAGGAAGTGTCGATGAGCAGTTCTTC. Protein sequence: CASSHGGSVDEQFF.

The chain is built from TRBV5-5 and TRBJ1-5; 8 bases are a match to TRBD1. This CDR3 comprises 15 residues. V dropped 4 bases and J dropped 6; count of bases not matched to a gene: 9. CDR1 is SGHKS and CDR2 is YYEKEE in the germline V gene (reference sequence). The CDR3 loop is CASSQAPTGVQPQHF. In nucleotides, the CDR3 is TGTGCCAGCAGCCAGGCCCCGACAGGGGTTCAGCCCCAGCATTTT.

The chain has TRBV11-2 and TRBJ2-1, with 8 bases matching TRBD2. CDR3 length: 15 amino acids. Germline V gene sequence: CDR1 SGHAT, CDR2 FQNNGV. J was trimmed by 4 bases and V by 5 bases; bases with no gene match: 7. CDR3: CASSAREGLYNEQFF. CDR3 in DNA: TGTGCCAGCAGCGCACGGGAGGGGCTGTACAATGAGCAGTTCTTC.

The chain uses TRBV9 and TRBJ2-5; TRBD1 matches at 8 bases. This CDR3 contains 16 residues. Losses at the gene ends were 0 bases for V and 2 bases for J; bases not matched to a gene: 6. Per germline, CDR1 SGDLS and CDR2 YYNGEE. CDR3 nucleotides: TGTGCCAGCAGCGTAGCTGGGGGACAGGTACAAGAGACCCAGTACTTC. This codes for CASSVAGGQVQETQYF.

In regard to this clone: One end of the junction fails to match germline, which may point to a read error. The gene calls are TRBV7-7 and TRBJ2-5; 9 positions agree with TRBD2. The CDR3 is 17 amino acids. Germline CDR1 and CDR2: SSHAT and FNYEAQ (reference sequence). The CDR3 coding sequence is TGTGCTAGCAGTTCCGGGACTAGCCTCAATTCGCAAGAGACCCAGTACTTC. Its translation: CASSSGTSLNSQETQYF.

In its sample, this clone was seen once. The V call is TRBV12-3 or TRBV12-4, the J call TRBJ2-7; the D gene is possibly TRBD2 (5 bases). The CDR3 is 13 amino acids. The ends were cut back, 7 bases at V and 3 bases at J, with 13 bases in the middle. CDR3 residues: CASTQSGSYEQYF. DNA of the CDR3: TGTGCCAGCACCCAAAGCGGTAGCTACGAGCAGTACTTC.

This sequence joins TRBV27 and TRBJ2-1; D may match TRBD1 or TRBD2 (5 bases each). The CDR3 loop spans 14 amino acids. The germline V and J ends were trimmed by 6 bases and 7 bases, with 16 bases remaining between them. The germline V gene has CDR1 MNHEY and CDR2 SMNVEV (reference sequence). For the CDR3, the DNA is TGTGCCAGCAGCCTCGGGGTCCCAGGGAATGAGCAGTTCTTC. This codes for CASSLGVPGNEQFF.